This T cell receptor beta chain was obtained from a study of blood T cell repertoires in COVID-19. Using immunoSEQ multiplex PCR, the repertoire was profiled, and TCRdb retains in-frame clones only, with some absent. The table records roughly 200,000 clones, approximately 88% of them present only once. Trimming took 5 bases from V and 4 from J, leaving 15 bases between them. CDR3 length equals 13 residues. CDR1 is SQVTM and CDR2 is ANQGSEA in the germline V gene. The sequence derives from a woman in her twenties or thirties with acute or convalescent COVID-19. The sample taken for sequencing was peripheral blood. The chain couples TRBV29-1 to TRBJ2-7; TRBD1 might be the D (6 bases). The CDR3 DNA sequence: TGCAGCGTTTCCGGGACATTGGGTTACGAGCAGTACTTC. This gives the protein CSVSGTLGYEQYF.